The clone carrying this T cell receptor beta chain was counted ten times or more. What it recognizes is unknown. This entry belongs to a study of identical twins. Whole-study results and caveats: Alpha sequences out of frame and shared by twins had excess low generation probability. Cord blood beta clonotypes present at high abundance carried fewer insertions; no such pattern appeared in memory repertoires.

V trimming: 6 bases; J trimming: 5 bases; junction bases outside the gene matches: 7. The CDR3 loop spans 15 amino acids. In germline, CDR1 is MDHEN, CDR2 SYDVKM. cDNA molecules carried unique molecular identifiers, and template switching added a universal primer site. TCRdb re-called the 5' RACE reads through MiXCR, storing one row per CDR3 protein. The sample consists of 400,000 to 500,000 distinct CDR3 sequences, roughly 20% of them appearing once. This chain joins TRBV28 and TRBJ2-7, with 13 nucleotides matching TRBD2. The clonotype was recovered from a man aged 45-65 years in good health. Sequenced material: naive T cells sorted from blood. CDR3 loop: CASRFPLAGGDEQYF. The CDR3 nucleotides are TGTGCCAGCAGATTCCCACTAGCGGGAGGGGACGAGCAGTACTTC.